These T cell receptor beta chains were read from a single sample in a study of blood T cell repertoires in COVID-19. Only in-frame clones appear in the TCRdb table, and some are missing; sequencing was by immunoSEQ multiplex PCR. Counted here are roughly 200,000 clones, more than 60% occurring once; the ten biggest clones make up around an eighth. The sample consisted of peripheral blood. Every receptor here comes from a man aged 45-60 years who had recovered from COVID-19. The CDR3 runs from the conserved cysteine through the conserved F or W. Fields, in order: clone size, D gene, V gene, CDR3 length, J gene, CDR3 protein, CDR3 DNA. The D gene is left open where the match is weak. Expanded clones get a size class; other rows say once, few or many, or leave the size out.

>-|-|TRBV6-5|14|TRBJ2-1
CASSSRGLLNEQFF
TGTGCCAGCAGTTCCAGAGGACTCCTCAATGAGCAGTTCTTC
>once|-|TRBV6-5|14|TRBJ2-7
CASSYSRGSYEQYF
TGTGCCAGCAGTTACTCTCGGGGTTCCTACGAGCAGTACTTC
>-|-|TRBV27|15|TRBJ1-4
CASTTSARFGEKLFF
TGTGCCAGCACCACTTCCGCGAGGTTTGGTGAAAAACTGTTTTTT
>-|-|TRBV10-3|16|TRBJ1-4
CAISEPGGSTNEKLFF
TGTGCCATCAGTGAACCGGGGGGGTCAACTAATGAAAAACTGTTTTTT
>-|-|TRBV11-2|15|TRBJ2-1
CASSLNSVSYNEQFF
TGTGCCAGCAGCCTAAATAGCGTCTCCTACAATGAGCAGTTCTTC
>-|TRBD2|TRBV11-2|15|TRBJ2-3
CASSLGREGTDTQYF
TGTGCCAGCAGCTTAGGGCGGGAGGGGACAGATACGCAGTATTTT
>-|-|TRBV19|15|TRBJ2-3
CASSITTAGADTQYF
TGTGCCAGTAGTATAACGACAGCTGGGGCAGATACGCAGTATTTT
>many|TRBD1|TRBV5-5|16|TRBJ1-6
CASSPRGQGTNSPLHF
TGTGCCAGCAGCCCTAGGGGACAGGGGACGAATTCACCCCTCCACTTT
>-|-|TRBV14|13|TRBJ2-7
CASSQYGSYEQYF
TGTGCCAGCAGCCAATACGGTTCCTACGAGCAGTACTTC
>-|TRBD1|TRBV5-1|18|TRBJ1-1
CASSLASGTGGFSTEAFF
TGCGCCAGCAGCTTGGCCTCCGGGACAGGGGGCTTTTCCACTGAAGCTTTCTTT
>-|-|TRBV5-1|17|TRBJ2-7
CASSPRIRRTATSEQYF
TGCGCCAGCAGCCCCCGGATACGGAGAACCGCTACCAGCGAGCAGTACTTC
>-|-|TRBV24-1|16|TRBJ2-1
CATSDSIPGTYNEQFF
TGTGCCACCAGTGATTCGATTCCGGGAACATACAATGAGCAGTTCTTC
>-|-|TRBV19|14|TRBJ2-5
CASSMPGNQETQYF
TGTGCCAGTAGTATGCCAGGAAACCAAGAGACCCAGTACTTC
>-|-|TRBV23-1|11|TRBJ1-2
CASSGDYGYTF
TGCGCCAGCAGCGGAGACTATGGCTACACCTTC
>-|-|TRBV30|13|TRBJ1-4
CAWDSHRAEKLFF
TGTGCCTGGGACAGTCACAGGGCTGAAAAACTGTTTTTT
>-|TRBD1|TRBV7-9|14|TRBJ1-2
CASSFTDRSGGYTF
TGTGCCAGCAGCTTCACGGACAGGAGCGGTGGCTACACCTTC